The 16 T cell receptor beta chains listed next were all sequenced from one sample in a study of PD-L1 blockade in urothelial cancer. The table came from immunoSEQ multiplex PCR; TCRdb's copy has only in-frame clones and leaves some out. The sample carries about 40,000 clones, roughly 81% recorded once. Noted time point: peripheral blood 6 weeks after treatment start. The sample here was PBMCs, taken around atezolizumab (anti-PD-L1) treatment. These receptors were obtained from a man aged 65 to 85 with urothelial cancer.

The chain links TRBV30 to TRBJ2-6; D is possibly TRBD2 (6 bases). The CDR3 is made up of 16 amino acids. The V end lost 4 bases, the J end lost 0 bases, and 13 bases lay between the germline ends. Germline V gene lookup returns CDR1 GTSNPN and CDR2 SVGIG (reference sequence). For the CDR3, the DNA is TGTGCCTGGAAACGGGGAGGTTTCTCTGGGGCCAACGTCCTGACTTTC. It yields the protein CAWKRGGFSGANVLTF.

The chain employs TRBV27 and TRBJ1-5; possible D gene TRBD1, 6 bases. The germline V gene encodes CDR1 MNHEY and CDR2 SMNVEV (reference sequence). The V end was cut by 4 bases, the J end by 0 bases, with 19 bases between. This CDR3 has 18 amino acids. The DNA for the CDR3 is TGTGCCAGCAGTTCCTCAGGGGTTGGAGCCTATAGCAATCAGCCCCAGCATTTT. This encodes CASSSSGVGAYSNQPQHF.

The chain carries TRBV21-1 and TRBJ1-1; TRBD1, the table's D call, was not compared with the DNA. TRBV21-1 constitutes a pseudogene. This CDR3 contains 14 residues. This CDR3 reads CASSRTRQNTEAFF. The CDR3 nucleotides are TGTGCCAGCAGCAGAACCAGACAGAACACTGAAGCTTTCTTT.

The rearrangement uses TRBV30 and TRBJ2-7, with TRBD1 identical over 8 bases. Losses at the gene ends were 3 bases for V and 2 bases for J; bases not matched to a gene: 6. Germline V gene data show CDR1 as GTSNPN and CDR2 as SVGIG (reference sequence). This CDR3 has 14 amino acids. CDR3 in amino acids: CAWRSGQGPYEQYF. CDR3 nucleotides: TGTGCCTGGAGATCCGGACAGGGCCCCTACGAGCAGTACTTC. Using reference TRBV30 and TRBJ2-7 for the parts outside the CDR3, the full variable domain is SQTIHQWPATLVQPVGSPLSLECTVEGTSNPNLYWYRQAAGRGLQLLFYSVGIGQISSEVPQNLSASRPQDRQFILSSKKLLLSDSGFYLCAWRSGQGPYEQYFGPGTRLTVT.

The chain uses TRBV5-5 and TRBJ1-3, with D possibly being TRBD1 (5 bases). Between the trimmed V and J ends, which lost 4 bases and 1 base, there was a span of 12 bases. This CDR3 has 15 residues. Germline values: CDR1 SGHKS, CDR2 YYEKEE (reference sequence). The CDR3 reads CASSPPRVSGNTIYF. The CDR3 nucleotides are TGTGCCAGCAGCCCCCCCAGGGTATCTGGAAACACCATATATTTT.

This clone appeared once. V usage is TRBV12-5 and J usage is TRBJ1-3; D is possibly TRBD1 (5 bases). Germline V gene sequence: CDR1 LGHNT, CDR2 FRNRAP. Trimming left V 0 bases short and J 4 bases short, with 19 bases between. The CDR3 has 18 residues. CDR3 loop: CASGLVHPSGTRGNTIYF. CDR3 bases: TGTGCTAGTGGTTTGGTCCACCCCTCCGGGACTCGGGGAAACACCATATATTTT.

The chain links TRBV10-3 to TRBJ1-5, with TRBD1 identical over 10 bases. Germline V gives CDR1 ENHRY, CDR2 SYGVKD. J lost 6 bases, V lost 4 bases, and 0 bases had no gene match. The CDR3 consists of 13 residues. This CDR3 reads CAISGDRGQPQHF. The CDR3 coding sequence is TGTGCCATCAGTGGGGACAGGGGTCAGCCCCAGCATTTT.

The rearrangement links TRBV9 to TRBJ1-1, with a possible D match to TRBD1 (5 bases). The germline V and J ends were trimmed by 0 bases and 4 bases, with 10 bases remaining between them. Germline values: CDR1 SGDLS, CDR2 YYNGEE. The CDR3 loop spans 14 amino acids. CDR3 DNA sequence: TGTGCCAGCAGCGTAGATCAGGGAGGCACTGAAGCTTTCTTT. The encoded protein is CASSVDQGGTEAFF. Variable domain in full (rest from reference TRBV9 and TRBJ1-1): DSGVTQTPKHLITATGQRVTLRCSPRSGDLSVYWYQQSLDQGLQFLIQYYNGEERAKGNILERFSAQQFPDLHSELNLSSLELGDSALYFCASSVDQGGTEAFFGQGTRLTVV.

This clone occurred a few times. This chain joins TRBV19 and TRBJ2-7, with 7 bases matching TRBD2. This CDR3 is built from 15 residues. CDR1 and CDR2 (germline): LNHDA, SQIVND (reference sequence). Germline trimming cut 4 bases from V and 0 bases from J; bases unmatched to any gene: 6. Here the CDR3 reads CASSKLASSSYEQYF. The CDR3 nucleotides are TGTGCCAGTAGTAAACTAGCGTCCAGCTCCTACGAGCAGTACTTC. Based on the CDR3 plus reference TRBV19 and TRBJ2-7, the full variable domain is DGGITQSPKYLFRKEGQNVTLSCEQNLNHDAMYWYRQDPGQGLRLIYYSQIVNDFQKGDIAEGYSVSREKKESFPLTVTSAQKNPTAFYLCASSKLASSSYEQYFGPGTRLTVT.

This clone was observed a single time. The chain employs TRBV16 and TRBJ2-2; the D is unclear. Per germline, CDR1 KGHSY and CDR2 FQNENV. The CDR3 has 12 residues. Trimming removed 4 bases from V and 7 bases from J, with 7 bases in between. CDR3 residues: CASSRPFGELFF. The DNA for the CDR3 is TGTGCCAGCAGCCGGCCTTTCGGGGAGCTGTTTTTT.

This sequence joins TRBV7-9 and TRBJ2-1, with 8 bases lining up with TRBD2. The CDR3 contains 14 residues. CDR1 is SEHNR and CDR2 is FQNEAQ in the germline V gene (reference sequence). V lost 8 bases, J lost 11 bases, and 14 bases stayed unmatched. CDR3 sequence: CASAEVLAGTQQFF. The CDR3 DNA follows: TGTGCCAGCGCGGAGGTGTTAGCGGGGACTCAGCAGTTCTTC.

This clone was seen a handful of times. The chain uses TRBV10-2 and TRBJ1-2; D is possibly TRBD1 (6 bases). The CDR3 covers 13 residues. The V end was cut by 2 bases, the J end by 7 bases, with 11 bases between. Germline loops: CDR1 WSHSY, CDR2 SAAADI. The CDR3: CASSEHRAPGYTF. CDR3 coding DNA: TGCGCCAGCAGTGAGCACAGGGCCCCTGGCTACACCTTC.

CDR3 amino acids: CASSTEQGAANIQYF. The CDR3 DNA reads TGTGCCAGCAGCACCGAACAGGGGGCCGCAAACATTCAGTACTTC. The V gene is TRBV7-9, the J gene TRBJ2-4; 9 positions match TRBD1. Per the germline V gene, CDR1 is SEHNR and CDR2 is FQNEAQ (reference sequence). J was trimmed by 6 bases and V by 5 bases; bases with no gene match: 8. CDR3 size: 15 residues.

V usage is TRBV21-1 and J usage is TRBJ1-3. TRBV21-1 is assigned pseudogene status. The CDR3 loop spans 18 amino acids. The CDR3 sequence is CASSKRRGVGEFGNTIYF. The CDR3 DNA reads TGTGCCAGCAGCAAAAGGCGAGGCGTTGGGGAGTTTGGAAACACCATATATTTT.

The CDR3 loop is CASSQEGGSGTDTQYF. DNA for the CDR3: TGTGCCAGCAGCCAAGAAGGCGGGAGCGGCACAGATACGCAGTATTTT. The chain carries TRBV4-2 and TRBJ2-3; 7 bases map to TRBD2. Looked up from germline, CDR1 is LGHNA and CDR2 is YNFKEQ. With 0 bases clipped from V and 1 base from J, the junction kept 4 bases outside the gene matches. CDR3 length: 16 amino acids.

The chain has TRBV19 and TRBJ1-4; no reliable D call. V was clipped by 3 bases and J by 7 bases, with 9 bases between them. The length of the CDR3 is 13 residues. Germline lookup yields CDR1 LNHDA and CDR2 SQIVND (reference sequence). Here the CDR3 reads CASSIPTSEKLFF. CDR3 nucleotide sequence: TGTGCCAGTAGTATCCCTACGAGTGAAAAACTGTTTTTT.